The clone carrying this TCR beta chain was detected once. The antigen remains unidentified. This specimen comes from a study of T cell responses to AZD1222 COVID-19 vaccine. Study-level background: Investigators merged groups given second doses at roughly 4 or roughly 12 weeks. Study-level findings and limits: Possibly, clonal diversity was underestimated; donors were largely white British and included more females. CD4 TCRs covered the whole spike, strongest at regions 160-218 and 743-854.

V dropped 3 bases and J dropped 2; count of bases not matched to a gene: 10. Germline V gene sequence: CDR1 MNHEY, CDR2 SMNVEV (reference sequence). There are 16 residues in the CDR3. Some clones are missing from TCRdb's copy, which holds only in-frame ones; the method was immunoSEQ multiplex PCR. The sample shows about 150,000 clones, over 85% of them seen only once. Material: peripheral blood, obtained on day 0 of AZD1222 vaccination. J is TRBJ2-7 and V is TRBV27, with 7 bases fitting TRBD2. The sequence was obtained from an adult in good health. CDR3: CASSLARAAGTYEQYF. As DNA, the CDR3 is TGTGCCAGCAGTTTGGCTCGTGCAGCGGGAACCTACGAGCAGTACTTC.